This TCR beta chain was documented in a study of T cells and copy number aberrations in small-cell lung cancer. General observations from the study: Adjacent lung showed higher T-cell richness and clonality than tumors; density difference nonsignificant.

The table came from immunoSEQ multiplex PCR; TCRdb's copy has only in-frame clones and leaves some out. This table holds some 6,300 clones, around 77% found once. The CDR3 has 10 amino acids. CDR1 DFQATT and CDR2 SNEGSKA come from the germline V gene (reference sequence). V was trimmed by 2 bases and J by 11 bases, leaving 10 bases between them. Details on this clone: The antigen is undetermined.

This sequence was found in a man aged 45-65 years with small cell lung cancer. Sequencing input: tumor tissue. The gene calls are TRBV20-1 and TRBJ2-7, with D unclear. The CDR3 is CSARLGNEYF. The CDR3 DNA reads TGCAGTGCTAGACTGGGAAACGAGTACTTC.